These 15 T cell receptor beta chains share one sample of origin, sequenced in a study of T cell changes during pregnancy in multiple sclerosis. Clones were sequenced by immunoSEQ multiplex PCR, and TCRdb holds only the in-frame ones, with some missing. The sample carries about 100,000 clones, roughly 90% recorded once. Material: peripheral blood, obtained after pregnancy. The receptors here all came from a female donor with multiple sclerosis, enrolled in a pregnancy study.

V is TRBV4-2 and J is TRBJ2-3, with 10 bases identical to TRBD2. Per the germline V gene, CDR1 is LGHNA and CDR2 is YNFKEQ. V gave up 3 bases and J gave up 2 bases; unmatched junction bases: 8. There are 17 residues in the CDR3. The DNA of the CDR3 is TGTGCCAGCAGCCAGCAAACTAGCGGGGCCCCCACAGATACGCAGTATTTT. It translates to CASSQQTSGAPTDTQYF.

The V gene is TRBV6-6, the J gene TRBJ1-3; D possibly corresponds to TRBD1 (6 bases). The CDR3 sequence is 14 residues long. The germline V gene has CDR1 MNHNY and CDR2 SVGAGI (reference sequence). Trimming left V 4 bases short and J 2 bases short, with 9 bases between. The CDR3 region has the DNA TGTGCCAGCAGTTTAGGGGGAACTGGAAACACCATATATTTT. Amino acid sequence: CASSLGGTGNTIYF.

The count of this clone is one. The V call is TRBV7-6, the J call TRBJ2-7; TRBD2 matches 11 bases. Germline V lookup: CDR1 SGHVS, CDR2 FNYEAQ. J gave up 4 bases and V 2 bases, and 4 bases lay outside the gene matches. The CDR3 has 15 amino acids. The CDR3 nucleotides read TGTGCCAGCAGCTTACTTACTAGCGGGAGTTACGAGCAGTACTTC. Amino acids: CASSLLTSGSYEQYF.

The chain couples TRBV7-9 to TRBJ1-2, with 9 bases that match TRBD1. The length of the CDR3 is 19 residues. Per the germline V gene, CDR1 is SEHNR and CDR2 is FQNEAQ (reference sequence). J lost 0 bases, V lost 5 bases, and 16 bases had no gene match. The CDR3 DNA sequence: TGTGCCAGCAGCCCACTAGGGAAACTACAGGGGGCTTCTAACTATGGCTACACCTTC. Protein product: CASSPLGKLQGASNYGYTF.

J is TRBJ1-2 and V is TRBV7-9, with D unclear. CDR3 size: 12 residues. The V and J ends lost 2 bases and 6 bases respectively, with 7 bases between them. CDR1 and CDR2 (germline): SEHNR, FQNEAQ (reference sequence). The CDR3 sequence: CASSLTENGYTF. For the CDR3, the DNA is TGTGCCAGCAGCTTAACAGAAAATGGCTACACCTTC.

This clone was recorded a few times. DNA of the CDR3: TGTGCCAGCAGTTTACCCTCAAGACCGGGGAGGTTCCCCCTCCACTTT. This codes for CASSLPSRPGRFPLHF. The genes are TRBV27 and TRBJ1-6; no clear D. Germline CDR1 reads MNHEY; CDR2 reads SMNVEV (reference sequence). This CDR3 region has 16 residues. V lost 2 bases to trimming and J lost 13 bases, with 21 bases between them.

J is TRBJ1-4 and V is TRBV29-1; possibly TRBD1 for D (5 bases). Germline V gene data show CDR1 as SQVTM and CDR2 as ANQGSEA. The V end lost 5 bases, the J end lost 3 bases, and 7 bases lay between the germline ends. This CDR3 contains 12 residues. CDR3 in DNA: TGCAGCGTTTCACAGGCTAATGAAAAACTGTTTTTT. Amino acid sequence: CSVSQANEKLFF.

This chain joins TRBV7-2 and TRBJ2-7, with D hard to call. This CDR3 has 13 amino acids. Germline lookup yields CDR1 SGHTA and CDR2 FQGNSA. The ends were cut back, 3 bases at V and 2 bases at J, with 8 bases in the middle. The CDR3 coding sequence is TGTGCCAGCAGCTTCGGTCCTACCTACGAGCAGTACTTC. This codes for CASSFGPTYEQYF.

The chain employs TRBV4-1 and TRBJ2-7, with D possibly being TRBD1 (6 bases). From germline, CDR1 is MGHRA and CDR2 YSYEKL. The CDR3 extends over 14 amino acids. Between the trimmed V and J ends, which lost 0 bases and 4 bases, there was a span of 10 bases. CDR3 protein: CASSQDLGGYEQYF. CDR3 DNA: TGCGCCAGCAGCCAAGATTTAGGGGGTTACGAGCAGTACTTC.

The CDR3 region has the DNA TGTGCCAGCAGTCGACAGGGTTCTTATGGAAACACCATATATTTT. This gives the protein CASSRQGSYGNTIYF. This chain links TRBV6-5 with TRBJ1-3, with 7 bases fitting TRBD1. The germline gives CDR1 MNHEY, CDR2 SVGAGI. V lost 5 bases, J lost 3 bases, and 7 bases stayed unmatched. This CDR3 has 15 amino acids.

The chain couples TRBV7-9 to TRBJ2-5; TRBD2 matches 7 bases. The germline gives CDR1 SEHNR, CDR2 FQNEAQ (reference sequence). The CDR3 contains 16 residues. The ends lost 1 base at V and 0 bases at J; junction bases unmatched: 5. Here the CDR3 reads CASSLGVAGDQETQYF. The CDR3 DNA is TGTGCCAGCAGCTTAGGTGTGGCGGGGGACCAAGAGACCCAGTACTTC.

The genes are TRBV5-4 and TRBJ1-1; D is perhaps TRBD1 (5 bases). V was trimmed by 4 bases and J by 10 bases, leaving 17 bases between them. Germline V lookup: CDR1 SGHNT, CDR2 YYREEE (reference sequence). The CDR3 contains 13 residues. CDR3 DNA sequence: TGTGCCAGCAGCCCTGACAGCATCGGGGGAGCTTTCTTT. Translating it yields CASSPDSIGGAFF.

The table lists this clone with a count of one. The V gene is TRBV28, the J gene TRBJ1-5, with D possibly TRBD1 on 6 matching bases. V was shortened by 4 bases and J by 3 bases, with 19 bases between the two germline ends. Per the germline V gene, CDR1 is MDHEN and CDR2 is SYDVKM. This CDR3 has 17 residues. Written as DNA, the CDR3 is TGTGCCAGCAGTTCGCCCCCGGGACACCACTTCAATCAGCCCCAGCATTTT. It specifies CASSSPPGHHFNQPQHF.

The J gene is TRBJ2-1, the V gene TRBV6-5; D not certain. CDR1 MNHEY and CDR2 SVGAGI come from the germline V gene. The CDR3 has 15 residues. With 0 bases removed from V and 0 bases from J, the gap between germline ends came to 6 bases. CDR3 DNA sequence: TGTGCCAGCAGTTACTCCCTCGGCTCCTACAATGAGCAGTTCTTC. Encoded protein: CASSYSLGSYNEQFF.

V usage is TRBV6-5 and J usage is TRBJ1-2; unclear D gene. The V end was cut by 0 bases, the J end by 4 bases, with 6 bases between. CDR1 MNHEY and CDR2 SVGAGI come from the germline V gene. The CDR3 totals 13 residues. The CDR3 bases are TGTGCCAGCAGTTACTCGACTGCCTATGGCTACACCTTC. This sequence encodes CASSYSTAYGYTF.